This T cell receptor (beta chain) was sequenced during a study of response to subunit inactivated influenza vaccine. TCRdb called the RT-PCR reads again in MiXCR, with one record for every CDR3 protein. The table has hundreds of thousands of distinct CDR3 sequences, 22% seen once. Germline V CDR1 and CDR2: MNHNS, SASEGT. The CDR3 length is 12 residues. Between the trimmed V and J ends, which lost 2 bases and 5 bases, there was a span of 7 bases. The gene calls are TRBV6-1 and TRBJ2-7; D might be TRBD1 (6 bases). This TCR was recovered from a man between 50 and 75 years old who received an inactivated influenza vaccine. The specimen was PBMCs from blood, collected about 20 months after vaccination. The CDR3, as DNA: TGTGCCAGCAGTGAAAGGGGGAACGAGCAGTACTTC. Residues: CASSERGNEQYF.